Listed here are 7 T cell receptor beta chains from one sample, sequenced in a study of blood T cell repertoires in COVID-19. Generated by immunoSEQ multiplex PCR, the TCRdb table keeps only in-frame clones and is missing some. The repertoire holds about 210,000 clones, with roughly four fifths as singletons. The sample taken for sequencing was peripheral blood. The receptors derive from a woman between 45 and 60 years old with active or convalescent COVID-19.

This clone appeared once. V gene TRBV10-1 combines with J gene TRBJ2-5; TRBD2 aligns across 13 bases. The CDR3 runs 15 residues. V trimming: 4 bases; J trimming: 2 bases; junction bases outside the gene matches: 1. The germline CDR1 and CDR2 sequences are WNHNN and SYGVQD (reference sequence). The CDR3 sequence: CASSGTSGSQETQYF. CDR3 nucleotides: TGCGCCAGCAGTGGGACTAGCGGGAGTCAAGAGACCCAGTACTTC.

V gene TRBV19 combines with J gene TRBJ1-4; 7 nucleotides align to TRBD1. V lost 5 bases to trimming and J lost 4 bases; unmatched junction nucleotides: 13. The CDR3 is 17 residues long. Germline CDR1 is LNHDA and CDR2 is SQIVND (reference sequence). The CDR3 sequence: CASSRGQFGPNNEKLFF. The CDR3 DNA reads TGTGCCAGTAGTCGGGGACAGTTCGGCCCGAATAATGAAAAACTGTTTTTT.

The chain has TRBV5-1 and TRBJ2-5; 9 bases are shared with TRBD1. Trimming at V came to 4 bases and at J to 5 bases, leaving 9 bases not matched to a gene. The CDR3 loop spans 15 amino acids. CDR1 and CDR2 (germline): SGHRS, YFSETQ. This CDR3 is CASSRGQGREETQYF. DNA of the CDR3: TGCGCCAGCAGCCGGGGACAGGGAAGGGAGGAGACCCAGTACTTC.

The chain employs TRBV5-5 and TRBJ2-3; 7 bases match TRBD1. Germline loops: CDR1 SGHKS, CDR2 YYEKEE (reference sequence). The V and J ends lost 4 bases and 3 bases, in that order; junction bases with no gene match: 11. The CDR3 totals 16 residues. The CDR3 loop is CASSVRGPQVTDTQYF. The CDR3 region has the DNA TGTGCCAGCAGCGTGAGGGGGCCACAGGTGACAGATACGCAGTATTTT.

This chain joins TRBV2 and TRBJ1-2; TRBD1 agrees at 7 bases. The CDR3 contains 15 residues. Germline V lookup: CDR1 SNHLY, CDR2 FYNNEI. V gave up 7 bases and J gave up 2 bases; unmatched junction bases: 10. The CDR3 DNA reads TGTGCCAGCACCAAAGACAGGGAGGCGAACTATGGCTACACCTTC. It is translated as CASTKDREANYGYTF.

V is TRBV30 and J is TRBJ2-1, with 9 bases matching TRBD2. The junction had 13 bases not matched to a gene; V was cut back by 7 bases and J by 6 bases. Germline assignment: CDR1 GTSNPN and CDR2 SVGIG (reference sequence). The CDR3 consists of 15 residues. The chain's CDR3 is CAFQWLSGRFNEQFF. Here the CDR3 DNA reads TGTGCCTTCCAGTGGCTTAGCGGGAGATTCAATGAGCAGTTCTTC. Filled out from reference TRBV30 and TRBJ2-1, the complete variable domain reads SQTIHQWPATLVQPVGSPLSLECTVEGTSNPNLYWYRQAAGRGLQLLFYSVGIGQISSEVPQNLSASRPQDRQFILSSKKLLLSDSGFYLCAFQWLSGRFNEQFFGPGTRLTVL.

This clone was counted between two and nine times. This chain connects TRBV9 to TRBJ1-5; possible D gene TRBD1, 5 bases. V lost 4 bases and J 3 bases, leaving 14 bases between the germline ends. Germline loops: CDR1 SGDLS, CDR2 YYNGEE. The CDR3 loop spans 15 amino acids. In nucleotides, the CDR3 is TGTGCCAGCAGCCGGGGGGTAGGAGACAATCAGCCCCAGCATTTT. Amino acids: CASSRGVGDNQPQHF.